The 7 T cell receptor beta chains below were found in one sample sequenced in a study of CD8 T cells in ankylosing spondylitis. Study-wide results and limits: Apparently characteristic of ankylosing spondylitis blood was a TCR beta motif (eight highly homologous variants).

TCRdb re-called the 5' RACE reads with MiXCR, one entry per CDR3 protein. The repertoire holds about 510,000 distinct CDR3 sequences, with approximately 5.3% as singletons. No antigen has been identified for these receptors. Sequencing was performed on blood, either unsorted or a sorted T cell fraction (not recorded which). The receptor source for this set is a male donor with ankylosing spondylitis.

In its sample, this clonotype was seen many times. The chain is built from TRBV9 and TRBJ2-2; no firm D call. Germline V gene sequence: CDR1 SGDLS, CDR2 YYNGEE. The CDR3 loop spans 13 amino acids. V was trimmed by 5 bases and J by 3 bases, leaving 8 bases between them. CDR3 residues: CASRGIYTGELFF. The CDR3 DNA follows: TGTGCCAGCAGGGGGATATACACCGGGGAGCTGTTTTTT.

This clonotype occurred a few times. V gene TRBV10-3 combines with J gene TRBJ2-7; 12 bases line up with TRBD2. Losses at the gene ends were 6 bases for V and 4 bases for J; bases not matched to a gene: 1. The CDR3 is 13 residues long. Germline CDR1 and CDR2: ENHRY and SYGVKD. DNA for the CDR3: TGTGCCATCAGGACTAGCGGGGGTTACGAGCAGTACTTC. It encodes CAIRTSGGYEQYF.

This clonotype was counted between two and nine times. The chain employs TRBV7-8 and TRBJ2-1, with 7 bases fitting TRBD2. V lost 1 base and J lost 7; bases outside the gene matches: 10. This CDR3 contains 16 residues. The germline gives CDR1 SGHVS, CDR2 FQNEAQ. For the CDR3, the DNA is TGTGCCAGCAGCTTAGAGGAAGCGGGATCGCTTAATGAGCAGTTCTTC. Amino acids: CASSLEEAGSLNEQFF.

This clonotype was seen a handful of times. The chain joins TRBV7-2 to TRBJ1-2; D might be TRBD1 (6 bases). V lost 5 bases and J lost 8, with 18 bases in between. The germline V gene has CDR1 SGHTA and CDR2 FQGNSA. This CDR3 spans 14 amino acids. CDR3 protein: CASSATGQLLGYTF. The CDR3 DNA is TGTGCCAGCAGCGCGACAGGCCAACTTCTGGGCTACACCTTC.

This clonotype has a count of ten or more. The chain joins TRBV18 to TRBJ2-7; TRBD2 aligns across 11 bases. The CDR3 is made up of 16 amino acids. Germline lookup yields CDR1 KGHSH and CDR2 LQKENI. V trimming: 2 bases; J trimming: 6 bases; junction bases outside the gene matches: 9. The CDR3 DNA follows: TGTGCCAGCTCACCAGTGGGAACTAGCGGGAGCGGCGAGCAGTACTTC. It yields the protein CASSPVGTSGSGEQYF.

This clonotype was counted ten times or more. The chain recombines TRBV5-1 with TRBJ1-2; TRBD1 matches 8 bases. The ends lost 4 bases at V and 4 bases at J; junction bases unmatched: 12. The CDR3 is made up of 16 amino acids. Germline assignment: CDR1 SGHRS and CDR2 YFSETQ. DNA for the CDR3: TGCGCCAGCAGCCAGGGAGACAGGGGATCGGCCTATGGCTACACCTTC. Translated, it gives CASSQGDRGSAYGYTF.

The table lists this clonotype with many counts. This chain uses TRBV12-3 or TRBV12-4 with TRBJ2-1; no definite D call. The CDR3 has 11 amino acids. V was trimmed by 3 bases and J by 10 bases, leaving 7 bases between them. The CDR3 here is CASSFGIEQFF. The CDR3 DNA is TGTGCCAGCAGTTTTGGGATCGAGCAGTTCTTC.